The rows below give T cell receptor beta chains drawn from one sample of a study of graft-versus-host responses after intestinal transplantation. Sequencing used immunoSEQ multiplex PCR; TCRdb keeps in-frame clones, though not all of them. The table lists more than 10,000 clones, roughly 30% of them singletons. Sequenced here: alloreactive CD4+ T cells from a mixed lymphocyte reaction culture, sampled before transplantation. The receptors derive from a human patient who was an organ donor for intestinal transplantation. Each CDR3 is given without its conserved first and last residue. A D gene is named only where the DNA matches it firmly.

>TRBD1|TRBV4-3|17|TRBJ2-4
ASSLRTGGLTLAKNIQY
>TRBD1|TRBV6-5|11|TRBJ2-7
ASSSMGQGEQY
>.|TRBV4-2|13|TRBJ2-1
ASSQDRPSEVEQF
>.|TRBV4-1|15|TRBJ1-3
ASSRPAGADSGNTIY
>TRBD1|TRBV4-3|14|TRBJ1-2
ASSQDPGGINYGYT
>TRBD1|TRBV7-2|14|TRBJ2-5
ASSLFSDRPLETQY
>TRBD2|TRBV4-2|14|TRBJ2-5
ASSQGTSGAIKTQY
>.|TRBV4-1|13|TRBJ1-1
ASSRAQGMNTEAF
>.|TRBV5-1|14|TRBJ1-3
ASRPTPGNAGNTIY
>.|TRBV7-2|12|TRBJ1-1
ASSRDKVNTEAF
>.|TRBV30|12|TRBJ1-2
ACRNKGLYYGYT
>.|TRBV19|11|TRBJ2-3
ASRAISGYTQY
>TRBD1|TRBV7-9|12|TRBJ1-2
ASSLGQGGYGYT
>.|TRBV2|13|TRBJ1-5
ASSEGSTFNQPQH
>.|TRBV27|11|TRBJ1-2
ASRRTGNYGYT
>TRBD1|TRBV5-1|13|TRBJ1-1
ASSLDRGFSTEAF
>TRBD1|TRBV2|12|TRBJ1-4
ASSPDRGWEKLF
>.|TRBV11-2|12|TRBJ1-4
ASSLTTGNEKLF
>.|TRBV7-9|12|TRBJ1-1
ASRIYTGNTEAF
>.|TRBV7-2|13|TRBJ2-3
ASSLMGAGSDTQY
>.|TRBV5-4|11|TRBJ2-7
ASSLPVSYEQY
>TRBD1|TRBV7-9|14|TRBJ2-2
ASSLLQGANTGELF
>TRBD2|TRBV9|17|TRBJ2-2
ASSTGLAGGPRGTGELF
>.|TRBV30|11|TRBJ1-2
AWSRTGKGGYT
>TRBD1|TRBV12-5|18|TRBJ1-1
ASGLVRPRDWTGENTEAF
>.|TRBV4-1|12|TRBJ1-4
ASSQVTGNEKLF
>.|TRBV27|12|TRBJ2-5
ASSLSPFLQTQY
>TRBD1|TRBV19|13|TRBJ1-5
ASRTGRNSNQPQH
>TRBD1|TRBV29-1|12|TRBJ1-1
SARFRTGVTEAF
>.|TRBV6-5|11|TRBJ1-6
ATEQVVDSPLH
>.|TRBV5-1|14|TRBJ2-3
ASSSRGGPSTDTQY
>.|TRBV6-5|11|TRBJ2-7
ASSYGRQSQQY
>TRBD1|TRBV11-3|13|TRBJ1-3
AGSAGQYSGNTIY
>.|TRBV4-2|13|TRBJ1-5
ASSQLGSSNQPQH
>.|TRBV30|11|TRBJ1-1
AWSVGGKTEAF
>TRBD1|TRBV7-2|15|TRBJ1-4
ASSLGDRGLANEKLF
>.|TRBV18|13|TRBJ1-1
ASSSTGGSNTEAF
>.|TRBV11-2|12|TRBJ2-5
ASSLVGLGGTQY
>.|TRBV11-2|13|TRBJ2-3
ASGTGGASTDTQY
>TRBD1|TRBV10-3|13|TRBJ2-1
AISSDRGQYNEQF
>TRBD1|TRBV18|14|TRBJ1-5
ASSLADRARNQPQH
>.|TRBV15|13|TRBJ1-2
ATSRARTLNYGYT
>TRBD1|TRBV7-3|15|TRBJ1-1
ASSPPLTGVVNTEAF
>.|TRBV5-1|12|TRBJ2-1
ASSLVIDRGEQF